A selection of T cell receptor beta chains follows, all from one sample in a study of CD8+ T cells in alopecia areata. Produced via immunoSEQ multiplex PCR; TCRdb's table is partial and in-frame only. The sample has approximately 180,000 clones, roughly 70% seen once; the top ten hold about 10%. The sequenced sample was CD8+ T cells sorted from blood, obtained at week 0. These receptors were taken from a human donor with alopecia areata. The CDR3 runs from the conserved cysteine through the conserved F or W. A D gene is named only where the DNA matches it firmly. Not all rows give a size; the values are once, few, many and, for expanded clones, a class.

CSVETGSYGYTF	TGCAGCGTTGAGACAGGTTCCTATGGCTACACCTTC	NA	NA	TRBV29-1	TRBJ1-2
CASGLVPTGTPAYEQYF	TGTGCTAGTGGTTTGGTTCCTACCGGGACACCCGCCTACGAGCAGTACTTC	NA	NA	TRBV12-5	TRBJ2-7
CAWSVRGTHEQYF	TGTGCCTGGAGTGTCAGGGGAACGCACGAGCAGTACTTC	few	NA	TRBV30	TRBJ2-7
CAWSGVTYGYTF	TGTGCCTGGAGTGGGGTTACCTATGGCTACACCTTC	NA	NA	TRBV30	TRBJ1-2
CASSLTGETYEQYF	TGTGCCAGCAGTTTAACTGGGGAAACCTACGAGCAGTACTTC	once	NA	TRBV27	TRBJ2-7
CASSPDVTDTQYF	TGTGCCAGCAGCCCCGACGTGACAGATACGCAGTATTTT	NA	NA	TRBV9	TRBJ2-3
CSDQQENYGYTF	TGCAGCGACCAACAAGAAAACTATGGCTACACCTTC	few	NA	TRBV29-1	TRBJ1-2
CSVENLPRYGYTF	TGCAGCGTTGAAAACCTGCCACGCTATGGCTACACCTTC	NA	NA	TRBV29-1	TRBJ1-2
CASSERVMGTGELFF	TGTGCCAGCAGTGAAAGGGTCATGGGCACCGGGGAGCTGTTTTTT	NA	NA	TRBV6-1	TRBJ2-2
CASSSPSGTGKTEAFF	TGTGCCAGCAGCTCGCCATCCGGGACAGGGAAGACTGAAGCTTTCTTT	NA	TRBD1	TRBV13	TRBJ1-1
CASSLGGVNEQFF	TGTGCCAGCAGCTTAGGGGGAGTGAATGAGCAGTTCTTC	NA	NA	TRBV7-2	TRBJ2-1
CASSLGSGTAYNEQFF	TGCGCCAGCAGCTTGGGCTCCGGGACCGCCTACAATGAGCAGTTCTTC	NA	NA	TRBV5-1	TRBJ2-1
CSVWAGGDDYGYTF	TGCAGCGTTTGGGCAGGGGGCGACGACTATGGCTACACCTTC	NA	TRBD1	TRBV29-1	TRBJ1-2
CSVEDRDTRIGAYEQYF	TGCAGCGTTGAAGACCGAGACACCCGGATTGGGGCTTACGAGCAGTACTTC	NA	NA	TRBV29-1	TRBJ2-7
CASSQRAGASYNEQFF	TGTGCCAGCAGCCAACGAGCGGGGGCCTCCTACAATGAGCAGTTCTTC	few	TRBD2	TRBV14	TRBJ2-1
CASSLAYGEAFF	TGTGCCAGCAGCTTAGCGTATGGGGAAGCTTTCTTT	NA	NA	TRBV7-8	TRBJ1-1
CASSQIGGANTGELFF	TGCGCCAGCAGCCAAATAGGGGGGGCAAACACCGGGGAGCTGTTTTTT	NA	NA	TRBV4-1	TRBJ2-2
CASSAGRNTEAFF	TGCGCCAGCAGCGCCGGACGGAACACTGAAGCTTTCTTT	NA	NA	TRBV4-1	TRBJ1-1
CASSAVWGGGETQYF	TGTGCCAGCAGTGCCGTCTGGGGGGGCGGAGAGACCCAGTACTTC	NA	NA	TRBV7-8	TRBJ2-5
CASSVTPTEGNYGYTF	TGTGCCAGCAGCGTCACCCCGACGGAGGGGAACTATGGCTACACCTTC	NA	NA	TRBV9	TRBJ1-2
CASSLDRYSSLETQYF	TGTGCCAGCAGCTTAGATAGGTATAGCTCGTTGGAGACCCAGTACTTC	once	NA	TRBV7-2	TRBJ2-5
CASSLSGGGTDTQYF	TGTGCCAGCAGTTTGAGTGGCGGGGGGACAGATACGCAGTATTTT	NA	TRBD2	TRBV6-1	TRBJ2-3
CSARAGGTQYF	TGCAGTGCTAGGGCGGGGGGTACGCAGTATTTT	once	TRBD2	TRBV20-1	TRBJ2-3
CASSPLVMGNYGYTF	TGTGCCAGCAGCCCCCTCGTTATGGGCAACTATGGCTACACCTTC	NA	NA	TRBV7-8	TRBJ1-2
CSASLGTSDGYTF	TGCAGCGCATCATTGGGGACATCTGATGGCTACACCTTC	NA	NA	TRBV29-1	TRBJ1-2
CAIGTRQGVNGYTF	TGTGCCATCGGGACCCGACAGGGAGTGAATGGCTACACCTTC	NA	TRBD1	TRBV10-3	TRBJ1-2
CASSLGGEQFF	TGTGCCAGCAGCCTGGGCGGTGAGCAGTTCTTC	NA	NA	TRBV4-2	TRBJ2-1
CASSGSGQTYEQYF	TGTGCCAGCAGCGGCTCAGGACAGACCTACGAGCAGTACTTC	NA	NA	TRBV4-2	TRBJ2-7
CASSRPGPRRRYGYTF	TGTGCCAGCAGCAGGCCGGGACCCCGGAGGCGCTATGGCTACACCTTC	few	NA	TRBV11-2	TRBJ1-2
CATSEGLGANVLTF	TGCGCCACATCGGAAGGGTTGGGGGCCAACGTCCTGACTTTC	once	NA	TRBV4-1	TRBJ2-6
CAWGRQGNQPQHF	TGTGCCTGGGGGAGACAGGGTAATCAGCCCCAGCATTTT	NA	TRBD1	TRBV30	TRBJ1-5
CASSQDGTKDYGYTF	TGCGCCAGCAGCCAAGATGGAACTAAGGACTACGGCTACACCTTC	NA	NA	TRBV4-3	TRBJ1-2
CASSSGFEQYF	TGTGCCAGCAGCTCGGGATTCGAGCAGTACTTC	NA	NA	TRBV5-6	TRBJ2-7
CASSQEGSQTQYF	TGCGCCAGCAGCCAAGAGGGCAGCCAGACCCAGTACTTC	NA	NA	TRBV4-1	TRBJ2-5
CASTPTRDRGRDEQFF	TGTGCCAGCACCCCAACTCGGGACAGGGGGCGCGATGAGCAGTTCTTC	NA	TRBD1	TRBV7-9	TRBJ2-1
CASSQEGQGQPQHF	TGTGCCAGCAGCCAAGAGGGGCAGGGACAGCCCCAGCATTTT	NA	NA	TRBV4-2	TRBJ1-5
CASKAWDRGSGYTF	TGTGCCAGCAAAGCCTGGGACAGGGGGAGTGGCTACACCTTC	NA	TRBD1	TRBV6-1	TRBJ1-2
CASSQVSAAYEQYF	TGCGCCAGCAGCCAAGTGTCGGCCGCCTACGAGCAGTACTTC	NA	NA	TRBV4-1	TRBJ2-7
CASSQELAGGLNEQFF	TGTGCCAGCAGCCAAGAGTTGGCGGGGGGGCTAAATGAGCAGTTCTTC	few	TRBD2	TRBV4-2	TRBJ2-1
CASSAGDRDTGYTF	TGTGCCAGCAGTGCAGGGGACAGGGATACTGGCTACACCTTC	NA	TRBD1	TRBV27	TRBJ1-2
CACPRRGSHEQYF	TGTGCCTGCCCCCGGAGGGGTTCCCACGAGCAGTACTTC	NA	NA	TRBV30	TRBJ2-7
CAWNLAGSGNSYNEQFF	TGTGCCTGGAACCTAGCGGGGTCCGGGAACTCCTACAATGAGCAGTTCTTC	few	TRBD2	TRBV30	TRBJ2-1
CSVEESGVRANYGYTF	TGCAGCGTTGAGGAGTCTGGAGTAAGGGCTAACTATGGCTACACCTTC	few	NA	TRBV29-1	TRBJ1-2
CASSLVVQETQYF	TGTGCCAGCAGCTTAGTTGTCCAGGAGACCCAGTACTTC	NA	NA	TRBV7-8	TRBJ2-5
CSVPRVLDYGYTF	TGCAGCGTTCCCAGGGTATTGGACTATGGCTACACCTTC	NA	NA	TRBV29-1	TRBJ1-2
CASGLGGGGVGETQYF	TGTGCCAGCGGACTAGGGGGAGGGGGCGTTGGAGAGACCCAGTACTTC	few	NA	TRBV7-9	TRBJ2-5
CSVSVNTEAFF	TGCAGCGTTTCAGTTAACACTGAAGCTTTCTTT	NA	NA	TRBV29-1	TRBJ1-1
CASSPDRINQPQHF	TGTGCCAGCTCACCTGACAGAATCAATCAGCCCCAGCATTTT	NA	NA	TRBV18	TRBJ1-5
CSVEGSGFRGYTF	TGCAGCGTTGAAGGTTCGGGGTTCCGGGGCTACACCTTC	NA	NA	TRBV29-1	TRBJ1-2
CAWGQPIQFF	TGTGCCTGGGGACAGCCGATCCAGTTCTTC	NA	NA	TRBV30	TRBJ2-1
CASSPVRGNEKLFF	TGTGCCAGCAGCCCGGTCAGGGGTAATGAAAAACTGTTTTTT	NA	NA	TRBV5-6	TRBJ1-4
CASSYFGQGAHEQFF	TGTGCCAGCAGTTACTTCGGGCAGGGGGCACATGAGCAGTTCTTC	NA	TRBD1	TRBV6-5	TRBJ2-1
CGCEGRTGELFF	TGTGGATGTGAAGGGAGGACCGGGGAGCTGTTTTTT	NA	NA	TRBV30	TRBJ2-2
CASSRSGQGTTGELFF	TGTGCCAGCAGCCGATCCGGACAGGGAACCACCGGGGAGCTGTTTTTT	NA	TRBD1	TRBV14	TRBJ2-2
CASRAGGGGYTF	TGTGCCAGCAGGGCAGGGGGCGGGGGCTACACCTTC	NA	TRBD1	TRBV27	TRBJ1-2